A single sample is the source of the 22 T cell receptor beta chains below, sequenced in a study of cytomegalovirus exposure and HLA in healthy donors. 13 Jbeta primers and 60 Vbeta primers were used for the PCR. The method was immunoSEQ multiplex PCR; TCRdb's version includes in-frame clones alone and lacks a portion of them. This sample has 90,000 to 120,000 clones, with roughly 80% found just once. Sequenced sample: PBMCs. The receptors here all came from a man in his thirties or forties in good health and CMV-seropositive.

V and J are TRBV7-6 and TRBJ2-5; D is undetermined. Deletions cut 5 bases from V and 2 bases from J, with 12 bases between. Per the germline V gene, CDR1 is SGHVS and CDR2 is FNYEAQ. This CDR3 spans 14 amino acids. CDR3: CASSLRRRQETQYF. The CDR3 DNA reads TGTGCCAGCAGCCTTCGACGGAGACAAGAGACCCAGTACTTC.

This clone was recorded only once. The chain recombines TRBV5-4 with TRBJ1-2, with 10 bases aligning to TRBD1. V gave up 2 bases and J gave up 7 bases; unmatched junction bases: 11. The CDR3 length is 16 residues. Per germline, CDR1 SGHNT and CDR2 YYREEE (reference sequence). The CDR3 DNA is TGTGCCAGCAGCTTAGGAGACAGGGGGCTCTTGGGTGGCTACACCTTC. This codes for CASSLGDRGLLGGYTF. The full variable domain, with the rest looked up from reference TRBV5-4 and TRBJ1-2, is ETGVTQSPTHLIKTRGQQVTLRCSSQSGHNTVSWYQQALGQGPQFIFQYYREEENGRGNFPPRFSGLQFPNYSSELNVNALELDDSALYLCASSLGDRGLLGGYTFGSGTRLTVV.

Here the CDR3 reads CASSKSFHGGSKETQYF. CDR3 sequence (DNA): TGTGCCAGCAGCAAATCTTTCCATGGCGGGTCTAAAGAGACCCAGTACTTC. The chain joins TRBV21-1 to TRBJ2-5; the table's D gene call, TRBD2, was not cross checked with the DNA. TRBV21-1 is shown as a pseudogene. This CDR3 contains 17 residues.

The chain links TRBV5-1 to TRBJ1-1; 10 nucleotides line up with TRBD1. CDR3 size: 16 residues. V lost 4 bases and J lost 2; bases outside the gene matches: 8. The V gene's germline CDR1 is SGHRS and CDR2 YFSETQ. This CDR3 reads CASSNPWDRGNTEAFF. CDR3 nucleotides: TGCGCCAGCAGCAACCCTTGGGACAGGGGTAACACTGAAGCTTTCTTT.

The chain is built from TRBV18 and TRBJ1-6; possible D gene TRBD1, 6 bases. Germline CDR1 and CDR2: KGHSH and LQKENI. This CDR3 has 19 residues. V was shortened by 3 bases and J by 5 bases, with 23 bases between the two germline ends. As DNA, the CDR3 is TGTGCCAGCTCACCGACCCTTCCTACAGGGTACAATAATAATTCACCCCTCCACTTT. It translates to CASSPTLPTGYNNNSPLHF.

CDR3 bases: TGCGCCAGCAGCCAACCGACAGAGGACTCTGGAAACACCATATATTTT. Its protein product is CASSQPTEDSGNTIYF. The chain carries TRBV4-1 and TRBJ1-3, with D possibly being TRBD1 (5 bases). The CDR3 has 16 residues. Between the trimmed V and J ends, which lost 2 bases and 0 bases, there was a span of 11 bases. The germline gives CDR1 MGHRA, CDR2 YSYEKL.

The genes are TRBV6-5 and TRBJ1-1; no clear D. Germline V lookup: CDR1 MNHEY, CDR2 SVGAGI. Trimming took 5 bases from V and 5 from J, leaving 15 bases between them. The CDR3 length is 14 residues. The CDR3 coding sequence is TGTGCCAGCAGTATCACCATCAGCAGGACTGAAGCTTTCTTT. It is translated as CASSITISRTEAFF.

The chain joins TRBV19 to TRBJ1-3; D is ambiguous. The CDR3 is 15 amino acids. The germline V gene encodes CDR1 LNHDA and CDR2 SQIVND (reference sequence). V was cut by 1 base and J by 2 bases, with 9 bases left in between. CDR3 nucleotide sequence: TGTGCCAGTAGTATAGTGCCGGGGACTGGAAACACCATATATTTT. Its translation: CASSIVPGTGNTIYF.

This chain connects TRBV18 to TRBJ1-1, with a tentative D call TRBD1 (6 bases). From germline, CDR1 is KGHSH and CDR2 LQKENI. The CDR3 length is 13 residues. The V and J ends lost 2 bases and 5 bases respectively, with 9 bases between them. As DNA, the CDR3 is TGTGCCAGCTCACCATACAGGGCGACTGAAGCTTTCTTT. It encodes CASSPYRATEAFF.

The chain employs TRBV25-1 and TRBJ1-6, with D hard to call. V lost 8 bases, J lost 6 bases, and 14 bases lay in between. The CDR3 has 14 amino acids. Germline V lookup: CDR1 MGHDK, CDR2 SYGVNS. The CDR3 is CASVPGYPNSPLHF. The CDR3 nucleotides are TGTGCCAGCGTCCCGGGGTACCCTAATTCACCCCTCCACTTT.

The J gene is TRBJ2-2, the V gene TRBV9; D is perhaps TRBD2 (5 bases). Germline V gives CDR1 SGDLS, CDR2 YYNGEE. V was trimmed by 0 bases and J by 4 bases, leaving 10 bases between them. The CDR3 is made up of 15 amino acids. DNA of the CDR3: TGTGCCAGCAGCGTAGCTAGCTTGGGCACCGGGGAGCTGTTTTTT. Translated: CASSVASLGTGELFF.

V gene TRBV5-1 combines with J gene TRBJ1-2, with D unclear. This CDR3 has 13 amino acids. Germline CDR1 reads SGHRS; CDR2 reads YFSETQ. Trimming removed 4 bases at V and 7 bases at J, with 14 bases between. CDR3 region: CASSPVLGGGYTF. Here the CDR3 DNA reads TGCGCCAGCAGCCCTGTGCTTGGCGGTGGCTACACCTTC.

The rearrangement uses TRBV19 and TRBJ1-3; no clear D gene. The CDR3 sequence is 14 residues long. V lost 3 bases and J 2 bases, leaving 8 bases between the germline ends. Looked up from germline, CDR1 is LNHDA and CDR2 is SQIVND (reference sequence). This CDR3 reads CASSIAAAGNTIYF. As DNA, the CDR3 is TGTGCCAGTAGTATCGCAGCGGCTGGAAACACCATATATTTT.

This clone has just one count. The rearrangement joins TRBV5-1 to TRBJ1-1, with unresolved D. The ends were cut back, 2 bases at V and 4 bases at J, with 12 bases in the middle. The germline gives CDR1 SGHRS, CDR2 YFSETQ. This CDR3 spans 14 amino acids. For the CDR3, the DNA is TGCGCCAGCAGCTTCGCGGTATCGGGCACTGAAGCTTTCTTT. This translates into CASSFAVSGTEAFF.

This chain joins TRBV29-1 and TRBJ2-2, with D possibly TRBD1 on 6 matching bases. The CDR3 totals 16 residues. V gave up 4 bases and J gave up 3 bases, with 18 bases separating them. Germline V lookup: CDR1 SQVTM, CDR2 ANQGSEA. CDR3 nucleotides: TGCAGCGTTGTTGCCGGGACACCATCCCACACCGGGGAGCTGTTTTTT. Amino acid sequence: CSVVAGTPSHTGELFF.

The CDR3 loop is CASSLEPTGTEAFF. CDR3 DNA: TGTGCCAGCAGCTTGGAACCCACGGGGACTGAAGCTTTCTTT. The J gene is TRBJ1-1, the V gene TRBV5-4; no firm D call. V was shortened by 0 bases and J by 5 bases, with 11 bases between the two germline ends. Germline values: CDR1 SGHNT, CDR2 YYREEE (reference sequence). The CDR3 totals 14 residues. The variable domain in full, completed from reference TRBV5-4 and TRBJ1-1, reads ETGVTQSPTHLIKTRGQQVTLRCSSQSGHNTVSWYQQALGQGPQFIFQYYREEENGRGNFPPRFSGLQFPNYSSELNVNALELDDSALYLCASSLEPTGTEAFFGQGTRLTVV.

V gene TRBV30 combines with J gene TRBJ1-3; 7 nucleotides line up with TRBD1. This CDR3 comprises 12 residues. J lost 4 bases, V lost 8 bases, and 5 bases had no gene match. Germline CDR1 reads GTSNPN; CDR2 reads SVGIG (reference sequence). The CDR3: CARLGQGNTIYF. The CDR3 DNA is TGTGCCCGACTGGGACAGGGAAACACCATATATTTT.

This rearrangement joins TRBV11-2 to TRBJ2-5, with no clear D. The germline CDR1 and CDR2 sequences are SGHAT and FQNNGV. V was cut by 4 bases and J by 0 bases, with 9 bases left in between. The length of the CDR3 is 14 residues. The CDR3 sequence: CASSSTSYQETQYF. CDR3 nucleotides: TGTGCCAGCAGCTCCACAAGTTACCAAGAGACCCAGTACTTC.

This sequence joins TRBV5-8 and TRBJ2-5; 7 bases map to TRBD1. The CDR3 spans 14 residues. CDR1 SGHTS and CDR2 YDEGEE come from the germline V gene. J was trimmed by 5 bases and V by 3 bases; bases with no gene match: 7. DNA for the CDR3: TGTGCCAGCAGCTACCACAGGGGCGGGGAGACCCAGTACTTC. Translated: CASSYHRGGETQYF.

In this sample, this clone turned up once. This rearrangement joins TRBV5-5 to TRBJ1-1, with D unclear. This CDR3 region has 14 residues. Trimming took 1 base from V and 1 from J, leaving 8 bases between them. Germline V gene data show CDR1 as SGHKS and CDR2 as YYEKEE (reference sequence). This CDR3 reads CASSLTVRNTEAFF. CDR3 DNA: TGTGCCAGCAGCTTGACAGTGAGGAACACTGAAGCTTTCTTT. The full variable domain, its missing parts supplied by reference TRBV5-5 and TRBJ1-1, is DAGVTQSPTHLIKTRGQQVTLRCSPISGHKSVSWYQQVLGQGPQFIFQYYEKEERGRGNFPDRFSARQFPNYSSELNVNALLLGDSALYLCASSLTVRNTEAFFGQGTRLTVV.

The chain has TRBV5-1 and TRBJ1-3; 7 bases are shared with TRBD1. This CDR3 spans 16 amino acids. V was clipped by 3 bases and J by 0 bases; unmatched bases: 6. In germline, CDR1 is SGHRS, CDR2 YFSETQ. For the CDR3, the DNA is TGCGCCAGCAGCTCTACAGGGGTCGACTCTGGAAACACCATATATTTT. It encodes CASSSTGVDSGNTIYF. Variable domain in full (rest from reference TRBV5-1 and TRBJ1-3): KAGVTQTPRYLIKTRGQQVTLSCSPISGHRSVSWYQQTPGQGLQFLFEYFSETQRNKGNFPGRFSGRQFSNSRSEMNVSTLELGDSALYLCASSSTGVDSGNTIYFGEGSWLTVV.

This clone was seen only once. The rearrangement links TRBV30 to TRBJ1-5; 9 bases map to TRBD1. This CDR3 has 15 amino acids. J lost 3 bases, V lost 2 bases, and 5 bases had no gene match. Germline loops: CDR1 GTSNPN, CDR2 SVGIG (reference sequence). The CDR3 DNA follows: TGTGCCTGGAGTTTAGGACAGGGGTACAATCAGCCCCAGCATTTT. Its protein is CAWSLGQGYNQPQHF.